The 2 T cell receptor beta chains given below trace back to one sample, sequenced in a study of control samples from healthy donors and cancer patients (dated by TCRdb to the early 2020s). Library preparation employed the immunoSEQ multiplex PCR assay. Entries here come from immuneACCESS through TCRdb and include only in-frame sequences with V and J called. Some clones fail to appear in such tables; in the studies checked, an unresolved V gene covers under half of the shortfall, and the cause of the remainder is unknown. Counted in this sample were about 150,000 clones; around nine tenths of them appeared once. Together, the top ten hold roughly 0.7% of the sample. Material: blood. The receptors were gathered from a woman aged 30 to 39 in good health.

The V and J genes are TRBV27 and TRBJ2-2; D unclear. Germline CDR1 is MNHEY and CDR2 is SMNVEV (reference sequence). V lost 6 bases and J lost 1, with 9 bases in between. The CDR3 sequence is 14 residues long. The CDR3 here is CASSPTRNTGELFF. The CDR3 region has the DNA TGTGCCAGCAGCCCTACGCGGAACACCGGGGAGCTGTTTTTT.

The CDR3 DNA sequence: TGTGCCAGCAGCTCGAGATACGGCAAGCGGGAGGGCCTGTCCAATGAGCAGTTCTTC. This codes for CASSSRYGKREGLSNEQFF. The chain has TRBV7-3 and TRBJ2-1, with 10 bases aligning to TRBD2. CDR1 SGHTA and CDR2 FQGTGA come from the germline V gene. Trimming removed 4 bases from V and 6 bases from J; junction bases left unmatched: 18. The CDR3 loop spans 19 amino acids.